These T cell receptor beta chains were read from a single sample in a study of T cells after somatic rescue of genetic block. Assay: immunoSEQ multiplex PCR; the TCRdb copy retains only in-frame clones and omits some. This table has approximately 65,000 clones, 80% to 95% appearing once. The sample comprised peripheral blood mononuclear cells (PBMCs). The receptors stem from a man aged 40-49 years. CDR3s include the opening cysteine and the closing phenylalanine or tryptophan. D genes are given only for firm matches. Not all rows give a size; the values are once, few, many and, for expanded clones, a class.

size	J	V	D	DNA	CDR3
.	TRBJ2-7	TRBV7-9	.	TGTGCCAGCAGCAGGGACAAAGTCGAGCAGTACTTC	CASSRDKVEQYF
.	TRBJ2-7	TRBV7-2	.	TGTGCCAGCACCGGGGCCTCCTCCTACGAGCAGTACTTC	CASTGASSYEQYF
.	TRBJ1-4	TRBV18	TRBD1	TGTGCCAGCTCACCCCCCAGGGGGCAAACTAATGAAAAACTGTTTTTT	CASSPPRGQTNEKLFF
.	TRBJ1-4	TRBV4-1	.	TGCGCCAGCAGCCGCCCCGGACAGATGGATGAAAAACTGTTTTTT	CASSRPGQMDEKLFF
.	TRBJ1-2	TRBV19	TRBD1	TGTGCCAGTAGCCCGGACAGGGGGGACTATGGCTACACCTTC	CASSPDRGDYGYTF
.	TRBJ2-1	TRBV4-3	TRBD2	TGCGCCAGCAGCCGAACCTTGGGCAGGACTAGCGGGAGTAGCAATGAGCAGTTCTTC	CASSRTLGRTSGSSNEQFF
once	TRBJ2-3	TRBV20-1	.	TGCAGTGCCCAAACTCCGGGTACGCAGTATTTT	CSAQTPGTQYF
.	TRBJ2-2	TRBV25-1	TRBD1	TGTGCCAGCAGTGACCGGGACAGGGGACGGACCGGGGAGCTGTTTTTT	CASSDRDRGRTGELFF
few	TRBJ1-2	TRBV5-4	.	TGTGCCAGCAGCTTTAGCGGATCTAGCTATGGCTACACCTTC	CASSFSGSSYGYTF
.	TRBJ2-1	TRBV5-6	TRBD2	TGTGCCAGCAGCTTCGGCGGACTAGCGGGAGCCCCCGACAATGAGCAGTTCTTC	CASSFGGLAGAPDNEQFF
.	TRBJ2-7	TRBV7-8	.	TGTGCCAGCAGCCCAGTCGGGGGCGGATACGAGCAGTACTTC	CASSPVGGGYEQYF